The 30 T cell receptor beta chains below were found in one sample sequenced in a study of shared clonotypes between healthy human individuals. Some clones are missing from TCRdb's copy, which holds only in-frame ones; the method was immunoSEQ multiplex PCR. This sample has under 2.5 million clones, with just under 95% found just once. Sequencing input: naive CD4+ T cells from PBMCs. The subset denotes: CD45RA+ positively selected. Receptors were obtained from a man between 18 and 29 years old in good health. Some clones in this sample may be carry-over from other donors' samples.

Here the CDR3 DNA reads TGTGCCAGCTCACCTTTCGGACAGGAGGCTAATGAAAAACTGTTTTTT. Translating it yields CASSPFGQEANEKLFF. The chain carries TRBV18 and TRBJ1-4; 7 bases agree with TRBD1. CDR1 is KGHSH and CDR2 is LQKENI in the germline V gene. This CDR3 has 16 residues. Losses at the gene ends were 3 bases for V and 3 bases for J; bases not matched to a gene: 7.

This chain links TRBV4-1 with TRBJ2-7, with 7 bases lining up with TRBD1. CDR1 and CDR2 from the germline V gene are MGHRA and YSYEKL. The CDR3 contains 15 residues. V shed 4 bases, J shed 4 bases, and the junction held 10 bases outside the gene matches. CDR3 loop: CASSRQGQGDYEQYF. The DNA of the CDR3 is TGCGCCAGCAGCCGACAGGGCCAGGGAGATTACGAGCAGTACTTC.

In DNA, the CDR3 is TGTGCCAGCAGTTCCCAGATTTTTAGTTTTGAGACCCAGTACTTC. It is translated as CASSSQIFSFETQYF. The chain joins TRBV6-5 to TRBJ2-5; D not certain. The CDR3 is 15 amino acids. The V end was cut by 4 bases, the J end by 5 bases, with 17 bases between. CDR1 is MNHEY, CDR2 SVGAGI, per germline.

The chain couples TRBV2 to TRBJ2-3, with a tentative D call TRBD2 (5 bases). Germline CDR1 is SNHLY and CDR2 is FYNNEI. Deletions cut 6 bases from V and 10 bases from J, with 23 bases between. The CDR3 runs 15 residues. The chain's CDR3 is CASRVLAEPGLAQYF. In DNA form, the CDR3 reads TGTGCCAGCAGGGTTCTAGCAGAACCAGGATTGGCGCAGTATTTT.

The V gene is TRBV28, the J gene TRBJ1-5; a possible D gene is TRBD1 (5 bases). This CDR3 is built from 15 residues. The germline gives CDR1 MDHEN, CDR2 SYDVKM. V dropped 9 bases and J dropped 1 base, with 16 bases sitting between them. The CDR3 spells CASLSRGDSNQPQHF. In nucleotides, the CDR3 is TGTGCCAGTTTATCAAGAGGGGACAGCAATCAGCCCCAGCATTTT.

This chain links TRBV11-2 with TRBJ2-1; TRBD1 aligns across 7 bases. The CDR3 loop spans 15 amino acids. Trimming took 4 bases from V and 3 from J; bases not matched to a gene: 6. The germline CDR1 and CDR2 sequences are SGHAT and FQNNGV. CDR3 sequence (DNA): TGTGCCAGCAGCTCGGACAGGTCAAGCTACAATGAGCAGTTCTTC. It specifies CASSSDRSSYNEQFF.

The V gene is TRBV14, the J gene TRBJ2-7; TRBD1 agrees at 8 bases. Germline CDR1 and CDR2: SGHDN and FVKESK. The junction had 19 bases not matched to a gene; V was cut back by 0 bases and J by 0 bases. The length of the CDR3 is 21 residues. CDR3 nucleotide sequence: TGTGCCAGCAGCCAAGATCTTCCCCGGGACGTATGGGACAGGACCTCCTACGAGCAGTACTTC. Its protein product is CASSQDLPRDVWDRTSYEQYF. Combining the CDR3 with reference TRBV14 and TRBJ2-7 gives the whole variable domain EAGVTQFPSHSVIEKGQTVTLRCDPISGHDNLYWYRRVMGKEIKFLLHFVKESKQDESGMPNNRFLAERTGGTYSTLKVQPAELEDSGVYFCASSQDLPRDVWDRTSYEQYFGPGTRLTVT.

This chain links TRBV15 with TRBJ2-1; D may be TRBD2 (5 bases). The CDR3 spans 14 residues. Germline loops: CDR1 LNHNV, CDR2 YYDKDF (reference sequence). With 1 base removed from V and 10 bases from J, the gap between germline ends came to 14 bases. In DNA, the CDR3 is TGTGCCACCAGCAGAGTTGTCGGGGTAAGAGAGCAGTTCTTC. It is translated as CATSRVVGVREQFF.

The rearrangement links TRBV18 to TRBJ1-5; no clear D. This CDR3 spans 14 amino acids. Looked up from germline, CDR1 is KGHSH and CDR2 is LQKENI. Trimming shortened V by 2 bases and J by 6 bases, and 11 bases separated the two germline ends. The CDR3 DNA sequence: TGTGCCAGCTCACCAAAAGGGTTGGGTCAGCCCCAGCATTTT. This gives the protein CASSPKGLGQPQHF.

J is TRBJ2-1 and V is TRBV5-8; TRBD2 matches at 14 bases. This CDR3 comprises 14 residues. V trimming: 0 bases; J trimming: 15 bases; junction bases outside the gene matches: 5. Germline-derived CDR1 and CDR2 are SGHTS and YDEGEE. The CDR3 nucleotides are TGTGCCAGCAGCTTGGGACTAGCGGGAGGGCCGTGGTTCTTC. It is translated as CASSLGLAGGPWFF.

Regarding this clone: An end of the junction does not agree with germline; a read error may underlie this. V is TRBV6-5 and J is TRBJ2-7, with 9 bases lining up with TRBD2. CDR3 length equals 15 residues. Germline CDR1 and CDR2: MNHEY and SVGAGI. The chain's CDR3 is CASSFRSGSSDEQYF. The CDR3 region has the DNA TGTGCCAGCAGCTTTCGTAGCGGGAGCTCCGACGAGCAGTACTTC.

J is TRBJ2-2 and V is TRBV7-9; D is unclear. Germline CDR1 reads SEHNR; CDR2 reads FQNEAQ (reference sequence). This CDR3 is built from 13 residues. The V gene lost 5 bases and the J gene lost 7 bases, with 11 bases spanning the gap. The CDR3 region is CASSLHLDGELFF. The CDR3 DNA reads TGTGCCAGCAGCCTGCACCTGGACGGGGAGCTGTTTTTT.

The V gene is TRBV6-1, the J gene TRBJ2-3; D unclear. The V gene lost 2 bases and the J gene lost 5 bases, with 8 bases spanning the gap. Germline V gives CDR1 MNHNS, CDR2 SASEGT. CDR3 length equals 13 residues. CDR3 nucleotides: TGTGCCAGCAGTGAACGGCCGCGAGATACGCAGTATTTT. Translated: CASSERPRDTQYF.

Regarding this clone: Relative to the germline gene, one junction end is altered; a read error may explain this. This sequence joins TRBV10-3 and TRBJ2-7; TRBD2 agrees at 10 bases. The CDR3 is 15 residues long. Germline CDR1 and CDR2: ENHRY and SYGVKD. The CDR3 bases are TGTGCCATCAGTGAATCGCAGCTTCAATGGACTAGCGGTATCTTC. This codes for CAISESQLQWTSGIF.

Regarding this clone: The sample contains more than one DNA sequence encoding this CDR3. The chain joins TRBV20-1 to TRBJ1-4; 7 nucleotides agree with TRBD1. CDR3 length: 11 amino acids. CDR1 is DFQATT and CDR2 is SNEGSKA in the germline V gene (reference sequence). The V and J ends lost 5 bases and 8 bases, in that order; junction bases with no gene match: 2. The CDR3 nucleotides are TGCAGTGCTCGGGACAGCGAAAAACTGTTTTTT. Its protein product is CSARDSEKLFF.

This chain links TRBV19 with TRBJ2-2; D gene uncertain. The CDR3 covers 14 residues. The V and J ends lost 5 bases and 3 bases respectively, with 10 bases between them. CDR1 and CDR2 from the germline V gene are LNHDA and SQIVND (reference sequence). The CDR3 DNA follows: TGTGCCAGTAGTGCGGTAAAGTACACCGGGGAGCTGTTTTTT. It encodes CASSAVKYTGELFF.

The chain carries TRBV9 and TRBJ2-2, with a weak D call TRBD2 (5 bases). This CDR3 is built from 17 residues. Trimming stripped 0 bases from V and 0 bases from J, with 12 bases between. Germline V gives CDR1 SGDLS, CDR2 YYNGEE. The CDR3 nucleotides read TGTGCCAGCAGCGTAGTTGCGGGTGCTTCGAACACCGGGGAGCTGTTTTTT. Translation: CASSVVAGASNTGELFF.

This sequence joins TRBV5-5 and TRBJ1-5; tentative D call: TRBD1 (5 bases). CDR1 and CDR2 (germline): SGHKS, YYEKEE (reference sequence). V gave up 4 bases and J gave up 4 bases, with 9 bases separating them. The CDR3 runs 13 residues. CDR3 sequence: CASSAGRNQPQHF. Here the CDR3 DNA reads TGTGCCAGCAGCGCAGGGCGGAATCAGCCCCAGCATTTT.

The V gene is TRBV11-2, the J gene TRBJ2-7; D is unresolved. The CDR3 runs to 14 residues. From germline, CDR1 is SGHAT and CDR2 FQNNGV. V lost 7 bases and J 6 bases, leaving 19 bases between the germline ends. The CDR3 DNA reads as TGTGCCAGCACGCCTCTGGGGATTCCCTCCGAGCAGTACTTC. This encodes CASTPLGIPSEQYF.

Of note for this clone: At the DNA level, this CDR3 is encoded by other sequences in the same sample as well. DNA for the CDR3: TGCGCCAGCAGCTTGGAGGGGGAGAACACTGAAGCTTTCTTT. This translates into CASSLEGENTEAFF. The V call is TRBV5-1, the J call TRBJ1-1; possibly TRBD1 for D (6 bases). This CDR3 is 14 amino acids long. The germline V gene has CDR1 SGHRS and CDR2 YFSETQ. The V end lost 0 bases, the J end lost 1 base, and 7 bases lay between the germline ends.

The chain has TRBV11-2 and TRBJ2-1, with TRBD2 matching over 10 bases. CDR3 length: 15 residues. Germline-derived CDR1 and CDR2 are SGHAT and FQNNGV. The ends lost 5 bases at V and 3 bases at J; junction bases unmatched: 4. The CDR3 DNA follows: TGTGCCAGCAGCCCTAGCGGGAGTGTCTACAATGAGCAGTTCTTC. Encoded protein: CASSPSGSVYNEQFF.

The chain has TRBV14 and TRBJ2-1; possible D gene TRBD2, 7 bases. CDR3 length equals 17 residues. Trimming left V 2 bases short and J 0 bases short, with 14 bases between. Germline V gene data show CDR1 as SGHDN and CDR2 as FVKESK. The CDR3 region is CASSQRGGGGSYNEQFF. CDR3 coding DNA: TGTGCCAGCAGCCAAAGGGGGGGCGGCGGCTCCTACAATGAGCAGTTCTTC.

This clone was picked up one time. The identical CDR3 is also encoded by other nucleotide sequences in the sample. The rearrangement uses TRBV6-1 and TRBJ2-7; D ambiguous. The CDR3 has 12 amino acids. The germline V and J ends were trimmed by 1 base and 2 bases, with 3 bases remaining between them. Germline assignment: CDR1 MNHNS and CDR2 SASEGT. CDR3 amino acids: CASSEGTYEQYF. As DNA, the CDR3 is TGTGCCAGCAGTGAAGGAACCTACGAGCAGTACTTC.

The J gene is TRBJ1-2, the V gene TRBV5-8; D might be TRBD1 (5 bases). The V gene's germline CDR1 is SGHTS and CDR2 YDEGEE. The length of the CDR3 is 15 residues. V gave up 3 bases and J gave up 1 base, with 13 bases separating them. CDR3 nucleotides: TGTGCCAGCAGCTGGGACCCCCGGAATAACTATGGCTACACCTTC. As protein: CASSWDPRNNYGYTF.

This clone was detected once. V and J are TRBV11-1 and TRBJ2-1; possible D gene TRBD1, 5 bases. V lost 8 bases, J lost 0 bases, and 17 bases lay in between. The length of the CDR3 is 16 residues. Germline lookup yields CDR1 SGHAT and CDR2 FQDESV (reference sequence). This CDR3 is CASSKWGPSSYNEQFF. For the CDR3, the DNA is TGTGCCAGCTCCAAATGGGGCCCTAGCTCCTACAATGAGCAGTTCTTC.

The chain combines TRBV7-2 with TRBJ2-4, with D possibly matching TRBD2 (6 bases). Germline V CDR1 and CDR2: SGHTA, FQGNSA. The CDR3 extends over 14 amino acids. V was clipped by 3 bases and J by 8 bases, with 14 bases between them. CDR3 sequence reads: CASSFSTSSDIQYF. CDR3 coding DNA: TGTGCCAGCAGCTTCTCGACTAGTAGCGACATTCAGTACTTC.

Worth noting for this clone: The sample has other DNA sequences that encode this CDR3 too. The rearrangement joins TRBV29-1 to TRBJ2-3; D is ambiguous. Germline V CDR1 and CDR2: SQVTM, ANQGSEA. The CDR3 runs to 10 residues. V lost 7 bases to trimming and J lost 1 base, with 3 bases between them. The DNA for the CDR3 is TGCAGCGCAGGCACAGATACGCAGTATTTT. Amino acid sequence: CSAGTDTQYF.

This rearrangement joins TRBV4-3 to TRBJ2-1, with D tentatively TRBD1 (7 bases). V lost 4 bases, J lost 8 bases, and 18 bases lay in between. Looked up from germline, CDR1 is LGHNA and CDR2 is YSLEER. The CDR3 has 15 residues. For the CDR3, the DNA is TGCGCCAGCAGCCGGAGCTTAACAGGGGAGGATGAGCAGTTCTTC. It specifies CASSRSLTGEDEQFF.

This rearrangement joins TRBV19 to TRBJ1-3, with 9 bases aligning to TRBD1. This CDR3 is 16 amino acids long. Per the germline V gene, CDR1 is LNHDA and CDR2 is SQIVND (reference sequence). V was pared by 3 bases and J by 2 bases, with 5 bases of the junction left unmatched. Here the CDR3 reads CASSISGTGPGNTIYF. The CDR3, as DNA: TGTGCCAGTAGTATCTCCGGGACAGGGCCTGGAAACACCATATATTTT.

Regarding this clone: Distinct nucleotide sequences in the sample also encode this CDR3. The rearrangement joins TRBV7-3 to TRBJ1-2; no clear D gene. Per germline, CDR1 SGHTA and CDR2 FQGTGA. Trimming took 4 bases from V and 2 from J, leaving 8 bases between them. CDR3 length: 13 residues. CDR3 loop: CASSSGPNYGYTF. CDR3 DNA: TGTGCCAGCAGCTCAGGACCGAACTATGGCTACACCTTC. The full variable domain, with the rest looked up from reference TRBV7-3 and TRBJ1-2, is GAGVSQTPSNKVTEKGKYVELRCDPISGHTALYWYRQSLGQGPEFLIYFQGTGAADDSGLPNDRFFAVRPEGSVSTLKIQRTERGDSAVYLCASSSGPNYGYTFGSGTRLTVV.